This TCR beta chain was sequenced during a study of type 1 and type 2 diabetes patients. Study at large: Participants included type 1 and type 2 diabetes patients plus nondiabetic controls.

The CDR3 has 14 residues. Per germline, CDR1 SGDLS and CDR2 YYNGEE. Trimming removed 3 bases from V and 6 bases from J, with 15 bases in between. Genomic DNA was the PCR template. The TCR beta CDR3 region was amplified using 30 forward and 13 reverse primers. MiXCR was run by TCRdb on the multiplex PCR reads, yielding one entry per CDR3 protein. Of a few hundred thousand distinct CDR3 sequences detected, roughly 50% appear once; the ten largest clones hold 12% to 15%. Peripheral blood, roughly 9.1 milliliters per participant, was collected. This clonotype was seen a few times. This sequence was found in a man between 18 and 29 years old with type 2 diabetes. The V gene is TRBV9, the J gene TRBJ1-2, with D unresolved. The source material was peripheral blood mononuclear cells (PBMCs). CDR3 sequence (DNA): TGTGCCAGCAGCGGAGACATGGGGAACAATGGCTACACCTTC. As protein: CASSGDMGNNGYTF.